This entry lists 23 T cell receptor beta chains sequenced from one sample in a study of T cell clonotyping in hematopoietic cell transplantation. Data came from immunoSEQ multiplex PCR; TCRdb stores just in-frame clones and leaves some out. The repertoire consists of around 15,000 clones, with over 75% occurring once and the leading ten covering more than 3.5%. The starting material was PBMCs, obtained 100 days after allogeneic stem cell transplant. The origin of the receptors is a male patient aged 60-69 years who had an allogeneic stem cell transplant from a related donor, so the T cells may come from the graft donor. Some clones in this sample may be carry-over from other donors' samples.

This chain uses TRBV28 with TRBJ1-1; tentative D call: TRBD1 (6 bases). This CDR3 has 15 residues. CDR1 and CDR2 from the germline V gene are MDHEN and SYDVKM. V was clipped by 5 bases and J by 4 bases, with 17 bases between them. This CDR3 reads CASSLQQGLATEAFF. DNA of the CDR3: TGTGCCAGCAGTCTCCAACAGGGATTGGCCACTGAAGCTTTCTTT.

The chain carries TRBV7-2 and TRBJ1-1; D unresolved. Trimming pared 4 bases from V and 1 base from J, leaving 10 bases between. The CDR3 has 14 amino acids. Per germline, CDR1 SGHTA and CDR2 FQGNSA. The chain's CDR3 is CASSSDPRNTEAFF. CDR3 coding DNA: TGTGCCAGCAGCTCGGACCCAAGGAACACTGAAGCTTTCTTT.

The chain is built from TRBV19 and TRBJ1-5, with D possibly TRBD1 on 5 matching bases. V gave up 5 bases and J gave up 6 bases, with 11 bases separating them. CDR1 and CDR2 (germline): LNHDA, SQIVND (reference sequence). The length of the CDR3 is 13 residues. CDR3 nucleotide sequence: TGTGCCAGTAGTCGACAGTGGGGTCAGCCCCAGCATTTT. Translation: CASSRQWGQPQHF.

This clone was picked up a small number of times. This chain links TRBV5-4 with TRBJ1-6; 7 bases agree with TRBD1. This CDR3 has 13 residues. After removal of 4 bases from V and 10 bases from J, the junction contained 5 bases not matched to a gene. CDR1 and CDR2 from the germline V gene are SGHNT and YYREEE (reference sequence). The CDR3 loop reads CASSPIRGSPLHF. The CDR3 bases are TGTGCCAGCAGCCCCATCAGGGGGTCACCCCTCCACTTT.

The chain couples TRBV28 to TRBJ2-7; D gene uncertain. CDR1 is MDHEN and CDR2 is SYDVKM in the germline V gene. The CDR3 totals 12 residues. Trimming took off 2 bases at V and 3 bases at J, with 5 bases between the two ends. Here the CDR3 DNA reads TGTGCCAGCAGTTTAAATTTCTACGAGCAGTACTTC. Its translation: CASSLNFYEQYF.

The V gene is TRBV2, the J gene TRBJ1-2; D gene unclear. Per germline, CDR1 SNHLY and CDR2 FYNNEI. The CDR3 is 15 residues long. Trimming left V 2 bases short and J 0 bases short, with 10 bases between. The CDR3 spells CASSELGKANYGYTF. Written as DNA, the CDR3 is TGTGCCAGCAGTGAACTGGGTAAAGCTAACTATGGCTACACCTTC.

The chain carries TRBV7-9 and TRBJ1-6, with a possible D match to TRBD1 (5 bases). The germline V gene encodes CDR1 SEHNR and CDR2 FQNEAQ (reference sequence). Between the trimmed V and J ends, which lost 6 bases and 9 bases, there was a span of 21 bases. The CDR3 spans 16 residues. This CDR3 is CASSSVGGTNSSPLHF. CDR3 DNA: TGTGCCAGCAGTTCGGTTGGGGGGACGAACAGTTCACCCCTCCACTTT.

CDR3 nucleotide sequence: TGTGCCAGCAGTTACTCGGAGACTCGCGAACTCGACTACGAGCAGTACTTC. Translated: CASSYSETRELDYEQYF. The chain carries TRBV6-7 and TRBJ2-5; D not certain. The J call could be wrong; TRBJ2-7 is a better fit for the DNA end. TRBV6-7 is flagged as an ORF with uncertain function. This CDR3 comprises 17 residues.

The gene calls are TRBV5-1 and TRBJ2-5; D call uncertain. Germline CDR1 and CDR2: SGHRS and YFSETQ. Trimming shortened V by 2 bases and J by 5 bases, and 10 bases separated the two germline ends. The CDR3 consists of 13 residues. CDR3 amino acids: CASSFRVGETQYF. The CDR3 DNA follows: TGCGCCAGCAGCTTTCGGGTTGGGGAGACCCAGTACTTC.

The chain couples TRBV19 to TRBJ2-7; possibly TRBD1 for D (5 bases). Per germline, CDR1 LNHDA and CDR2 SQIVND (reference sequence). V was trimmed by 4 bases and J by 6 bases, leaving 13 bases between them. CDR3 length: 13 amino acids. CDR3 loop: CASSKLGRAEQYF. The DNA of the CDR3 is TGTGCCAGTAGTAAGCTGGGCAGGGCCGAGCAGTACTTC.

The chain joins TRBV5-6 to TRBJ2-4, with 9 bases that match TRBD2. The germline V gene encodes CDR1 SGHDT and CDR2 YYEEEE. The CDR3 has 15 amino acids. The junction had 6 bases not matched to a gene; V was cut back by 1 base and J by 7 bases. The CDR3 region is CASSLSSGGGNIQYF. The CDR3 nucleotides are TGTGCCAGCAGCTTGAGTAGCGGGGGCGGGAACATTCAGTACTTC. The full variable domain, with the rest looked up from reference TRBV5-6 and TRBJ2-4, is DAGVTQSPTHLIKTRGQQVTLRCSPKSGHDTVSWYQQALGQGPQFIFQYYEEEERQRGNFPDRFSGHQFPNYSSELNVNALLLGDSALYLCASSLSSGGGNIQYFGAGTRLSVL.

The V call is TRBV15, the J call TRBJ2-7, with D uncertain. CDR3 length: 15 residues. V gave up 4 bases and J gave up 2 bases, with 15 bases separating them. Germline V gene sequence: CDR1 LNHNV, CDR2 YYDKDF (reference sequence). The CDR3 nucleotides are TGTGCCACCAGCAAGGATAGGGCCCTACCCTACGAGCAGTACTTC. Protein: CATSKDRALPYEQYF.

This sequence joins TRBV20-1 and TRBJ2-3; D is undetermined. Trimming shortened V by 3 bases and J by 4 bases, and 5 bases separated the two germline ends. Germline CDR1 DFQATT, CDR2 SNEGSKA (reference sequence). The CDR3 is 11 residues long. CDR3 coding DNA: TGCAGTGCTAGCCTATCAGATACGCAGTATTTT. This encodes CSASLSDTQYF.

This chain links TRBV15 with TRBJ2-6; 14 positions agree with TRBD2. Germline lookup yields CDR1 LNHNV and CDR2 YYDKDF (reference sequence). V trimming: 6 bases; J trimming: 3 bases; junction bases outside the gene matches: 4. There are 17 residues in the CDR3. Here the CDR3 DNA reads TGTGCCACCAGAGCGGGACTAGCGGGGGTTGGGGCCAACGTCCTGACTTTC. The encoded protein is CATRAGLAGVGANVLTF.

The table lists this clone with a few counts. The V call is TRBV27, the J call TRBJ2-7, with 12 nucleotides matching TRBD1. Germline V gives CDR1 MNHEY, CDR2 SMNVEV (reference sequence). V lost 1 base, J lost 7 bases, and 5 bases stayed unmatched. This CDR3 comprises 15 residues. The chain's CDR3 is CASSLYGTGGLEQYF. In DNA, the CDR3 is TGTGCCAGCAGTTTATATGGGACAGGGGGCTTGGAGCAGTACTTC.

This clone was detected only once. The chain carries TRBV9 and TRBJ1-2; D is possibly TRBD1 (5 bases). Germline CDR1 SGDLS, CDR2 YYNGEE. Trimming took 6 bases from V and 1 from J, leaving 13 bases between them. This CDR3 spans 14 amino acids. This CDR3 reads CASTPGRGNYGYTF. The CDR3 nucleotides read TGTGCCAGCACCCCAGGGAGAGGTAACTATGGCTACACCTTC.

V gene TRBV7-2 combines with J gene TRBJ2-7, with D perhaps TRBD2 (5 bases). Germline CDR1 reads SGHTA; CDR2 reads FQGNSA. The CDR3 loop spans 11 amino acids. Trimming cost V 5 bases and J 4 bases, with 6 bases left between them. CDR3 coding DNA: TGTGCCAGCAGCCCGGGATACGAGCAGTACTTC. Translating it yields CASSPGYEQYF. The whole variable domain, filled in from reference TRBV7-2 and TRBJ2-7, reads GAGVSQSPSNKVTEKGKDVELRCDPISGHTALYWYRQSLGQGLEFLIYFQGNSAPDKSGLPSDRFSAERTGGSVSTLTIQRTQQEDSAVYLCASSPGYEQYFGPGTRLTVT.

Only one count was recorded for this clone. This chain joins TRBV6-1 and TRBJ1-2; D remains ambiguous. This CDR3 contains 14 residues. From germline, CDR1 is MNHNS and CDR2 SASEGT. Trimming left V 4 bases short and J 2 bases short, with 11 bases between. The CDR3 nucleotides read TGTGCCAGCAGTGTCGAGAGAACGAACTATGGCTACACCTTC. It translates to CASSVERTNYGYTF.

CDR3 nucleotides: TGTGCCAGCAGCTTAGCACCGGACAGCTTCAATTCACCCCTCCACTTT. Its translation is CASSLAPDSFNSPLHF. V and J are TRBV7-6 and TRBJ1-6; D possibly corresponds to TRBD1 (6 bases). V was trimmed by 0 bases and J by 7 bases, leaving 13 bases between them. This CDR3 comprises 16 residues. CDR1 is SGHVS and CDR2 is FNYEAQ in the germline V gene.

The chain carries TRBV7-2 and TRBJ2-3; 11 bases are a match to TRBD2. Looked up from germline, CDR1 is SGHTA and CDR2 is FQGNSA. CDR3 length: 17 residues. Trimming took 4 bases from V and 0 from J; bases not matched to a gene: 6. CDR3 sequence: CASSSIAGGLSTDTQYF. DNA of the CDR3: TGTGCCAGCAGCTCGATAGCGGGGGGGTTGAGCACAGATACGCAGTATTTT. The variable domain in full, with the rest retrieved from reference TRBV7-2 and TRBJ2-3, is GAGVSQSPSNKVTEKGKDVELRCDPISGHTALYWYRQSLGQGLEFLIYFQGNSAPDKSGLPSDRFSAERTGGSVSTLTIQRTQQEDSAVYLCASSSIAGGLSTDTQYFGPGTRLTVL.

The chain employs TRBV7-2 and TRBJ1-5, with TRBD1 matching over 8 bases. Germline CDR1 and CDR2: SGHTA and FQGNSA. The CDR3 extends over 16 amino acids. Unmatched junction bases numbered 9, after V lost 5 bases and J lost 3 bases. The CDR3 here is CASSPGQGWVNQPQHF. The CDR3 DNA follows: TGTGCCAGCAGCCCCGGACAGGGCTGGGTCAATCAGCCCCAGCATTTT.

This clone is a singleton in its sample. The chain joins TRBV11-1 to TRBJ1-1, with no clear D. The CDR3 is 13 amino acids. Germline V gene lookup returns CDR1 SGHAT and CDR2 FQDESV (reference sequence). Trimming stripped 3 bases from V and 7 bases from J, with 12 bases between. The CDR3 DNA reads TGTGCCAGCAGCTTGTGGGTTAGAGGTGAAGCTTTCTTT. This encodes CASSLWVRGEAFF.

V gene TRBV27 combines with J gene TRBJ2-2, with 7 positions matching TRBD2. Germline V CDR1 and CDR2: MNHEY, SMNVEV (reference sequence). The trim removed 5 bases at V and 1 base at J, leaving 13 bases unmatched. The CDR3 sequence is 18 residues long. The CDR3 sequence: CASSARTSVGMNTGELFF. CDR3 coding DNA: TGTGCCAGCAGTGCCCGGACTAGTGTTGGGATGAACACCGGGGAGCTGTTTTTT.